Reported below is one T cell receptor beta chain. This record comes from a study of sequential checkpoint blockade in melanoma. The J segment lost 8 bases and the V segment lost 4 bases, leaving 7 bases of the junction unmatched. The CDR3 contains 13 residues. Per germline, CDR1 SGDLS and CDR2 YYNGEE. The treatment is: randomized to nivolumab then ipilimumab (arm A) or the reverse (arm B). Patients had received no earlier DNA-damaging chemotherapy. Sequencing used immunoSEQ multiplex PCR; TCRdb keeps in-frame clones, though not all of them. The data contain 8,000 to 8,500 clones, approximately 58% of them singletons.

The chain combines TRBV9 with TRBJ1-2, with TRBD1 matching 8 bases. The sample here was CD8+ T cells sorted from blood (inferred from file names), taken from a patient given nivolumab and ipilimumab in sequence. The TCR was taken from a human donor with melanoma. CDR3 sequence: CASSKDREEGYTF. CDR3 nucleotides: TGTGCCAGCAGCAAGGACAGGGAGGAGGGCTACACCTTC. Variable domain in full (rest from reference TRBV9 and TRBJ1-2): DSGVTQTPKHLITATGQRVTLRCSPRSGDLSVYWYQQSLDQGLQFLIQYYNGEERAKGNILERFSAQQFPDLHSELNLSSLELGDSALYFCASSKDREEGYTFGSGTRLTVV.